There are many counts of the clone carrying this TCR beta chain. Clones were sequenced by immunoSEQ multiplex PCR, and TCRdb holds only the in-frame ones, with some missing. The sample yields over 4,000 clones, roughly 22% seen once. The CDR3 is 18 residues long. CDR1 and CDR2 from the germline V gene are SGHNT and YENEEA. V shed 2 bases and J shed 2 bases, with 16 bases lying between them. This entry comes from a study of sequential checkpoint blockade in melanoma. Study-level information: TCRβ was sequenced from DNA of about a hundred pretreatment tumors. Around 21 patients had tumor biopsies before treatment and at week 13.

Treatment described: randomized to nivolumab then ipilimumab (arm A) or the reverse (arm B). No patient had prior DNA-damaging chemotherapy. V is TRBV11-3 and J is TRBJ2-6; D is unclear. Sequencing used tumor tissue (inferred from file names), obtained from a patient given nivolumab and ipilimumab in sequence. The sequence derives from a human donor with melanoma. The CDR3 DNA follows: TGTGCCAGCAGCTTATTTTCTTATTCGTCCCCTGGGGCCAACGTCCTGACTTTC. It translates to CASSLFSYSSPGANVLTF. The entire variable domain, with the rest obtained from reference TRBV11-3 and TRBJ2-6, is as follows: EAGVVQSPRYKIIEKKQPVAFWCNPISGHNTLYWYLQNLGQGPELLIRYENEEAVDDSQLPKDRFSAERLKGVDSTLKIQPAELGDSAVYLCASSLFSYSSPGANVLTFGAGSRLTVL.